The clone carrying this T cell receptor (beta chain) was recorded at least ten times. These data belong to a study of regulatory T cells in long-lasting Graves disease. On the study more broadly: The study enrolled newly diagnosed Graves' patients on antithyroid drugs under 3 months.

Time point in this sample: newly diagnosed GD, antithyroid drugs for less than 3 months. Preparation of the TCR library used RNA extracted from PBMCs. Germline CDR1 and CDR2: MNHEY and SVGEGT. This CDR3 spans 17 amino acids. The junction had 15 bases not matched to a gene; V was cut back by 6 bases and J by 4 bases. Library construction for TCR beta used iRepertoire HTBI primers and Arm-PCR of CDR3 regions. Source study methods: Detected in the samples were just over 60 TRBV and over twelve TRBJ segments. TCRdb fed the multiplex PCR reads into MiXCR, producing one record per CDR3 protein. TCRdb, not the original authors, processed these V and J calls. This sample carries 440,000 or so distinct CDR3 sequences, about a sixth of them seen once, and the ten largest clones take roughly a tenth. The same data also contributed to another study, on T cells in Graves' hyperthyroidism and ophthalmopathy.

The J gene is TRBJ2-7, the V gene TRBV6-2 or TRBV6-3, with TRBD1 matching over 10 bases. The sequence was obtained from a woman between 25 and 40 years old with Graves disease. The sample was peripheral blood mononuclear cells (PBMCs), taken at new diagnosis, from a patient treated with antithyroid drugs. The CDR3 loop is CASRKTGGEYFGYEQYF. DNA of the CDR3: TGTGCCAGCAGAAAGACAGGGGGCGAGTACTTTGGGTACGAGCAGTACTTC.